The 28 T cell receptor beta chains given below trace back to one sample, sequenced in a study of response to subunit inactivated influenza vaccine. TCRdb reprocessed the RT-PCR reads via MiXCR and lists one record per CDR3 protein. The sample gives 610,000 or so distinct CDR3 sequences, 14% of which show up once; 11% is in the top ten. Material: PBMCs from blood, obtained 12 days after vaccination. All receptors derive from a man in his fifties who received an inactivated influenza vaccine.

CDR3 nucleotides: TGTGCCAGCAGCCAAGAGATCAGGGAACAACAGCCCCAGCATTTT. Residues: CASSQEIREQQPQHF. The chain couples TRBV3-1 to TRBJ1-5; possible D gene TRBD1, 5 bases. Trimming cost V 0 bases and J 7 bases, with 13 bases left between them. Germline CDR1 is LGHDT and CDR2 is YNNKEL (reference sequence). This CDR3 is 15 amino acids long.

The rearrangement uses TRBV12-3 or TRBV12-4 and TRBJ1-5; D perhaps matches TRBD1 (5 bases). The CDR3 consists of 14 residues. Trimming removed 3 bases from V and 4 bases from J, with 10 bases in between. Written as DNA, the CDR3 is TGTGCCAGCAGTTTCGGGGCAGATAATCAGCCCCAGCATTTT. As protein: CASSFGADNQPQHF.

This clonotype was counted a few times. The chain joins TRBV27 to TRBJ2-5; the D gene is possibly TRBD2 (7 bases). The CDR3 covers 17 residues. The germline V gene has CDR1 MNHEY and CDR2 SMNVEV (reference sequence). The V end was cut by 2 bases, the J end by 5 bases, with 21 bases between. CDR3 protein: CASSLNPLGGARETQYF. The CDR3 coding sequence is TGTGCCAGCAGTTTAAACCCCCTTGGGGGGGCCAGGGAGACCCAGTACTTC.

This clonotype was detected only a few times. The J gene is TRBJ1-6, the V gene TRBV3-1; D is uncertain. From germline, CDR1 is LGHDT and CDR2 YNNKEL (reference sequence). This CDR3 has 17 amino acids. With 1 base removed from V and 9 bases from J, the gap between germline ends came to 19 bases. The CDR3 loop is CASSQVTPGQGISPLHF. CDR3 coding DNA: TGTGCCAGCAGCCAAGTTACTCCGGGCCAAGGGATTTCACCCCTCCACTTT.

This clonotype came up a few times. This chain connects TRBV7-2 to TRBJ2-1, with 13 bases lining up with TRBD2. V was clipped by 5 bases and J by 6 bases; unmatched bases: 7. Looked up from germline, CDR1 is SGHTA and CDR2 is FQGNSA. This CDR3 is 16 amino acids long. In DNA, the CDR3 is TGTGCCAGCAGCCTAAGACTAGCGGGGGGCCCCAATGAGCAGTTCTTC. Encoded protein: CASSLRLAGGPNEQFF.

This clonotype came up a few times. The chain uses TRBV12-3 or TRBV12-4 and TRBJ1-4; the D is unclear. Trimming pared 5 bases from V and 3 bases from J, leaving 10 bases between. The CDR3 spans 14 residues. CDR3 sequence (DNA): TGTGCCAGCAGTCTTGGACTGCCTAATGAAAAACTGTTTTTT. Amino acids: CASSLGLPNEKLFF.

V gene TRBV12-3 or TRBV12-4 combines with J gene TRBJ2-3, with 8 bases lining up with TRBD2. After removal of 5 bases from V and 5 bases from J, the junction contained 3 bases not matched to a gene. CDR3 size: 13 residues. The CDR3 nucleotides read TGTGCCAGCAGTAGCGGGGGCAGAGATACGCAGTATTTT. It yields the protein CASSSGGRDTQYF.

There are many counts of this clonotype. This rearrangement joins TRBV5-1 to TRBJ2-3; D ambiguous. Germline loops: CDR1 SGHRS, CDR2 YFSETQ. Trimming shortened V by 0 bases and J by 11 bases, and 16 bases separated the two germline ends. The CDR3 length is 14 residues. The DNA for the CDR3 is TGCGCCAGCAGCTTGGGAAACGCTTTACCGAGGCAGTATTTT. Translated, it gives CASSLGNALPRQYF.

J is TRBJ1-1 and V is TRBV6-6; perhaps TRBD1 as D (6 bases). The CDR3 consists of 13 residues. The germline V and J ends were trimmed by 6 bases and 4 bases, with 12 bases remaining between them. Germline assignment: CDR1 MNHNY and CDR2 SVGAGI (reference sequence). This CDR3 reads CASRGDTFTEAFF. The CDR3, as DNA: TGTGCCAGCAGAGGGGACACCTTCACTGAAGCTTTCTTT.

This clonotype was detected a few times. This chain connects TRBV11-3 to TRBJ2-7; a possible D gene is TRBD2 (5 bases). Trimming removed 0 bases at V and 0 bases at J, with 9 bases between. This CDR3 region has 15 residues. The germline gives CDR1 SGHNT, CDR2 YENEEA. In nucleotides, the CDR3 is TGTGCCAGCAGCTTAGATTCCAGCGGCTCCTACGAGCAGTACTTC. Amino acids: CASSLDSSGSYEQYF. Together with reference TRBV11-3 and TRBJ2-7, the CDR3 gives the full variable domain: EAGVVQSPRYKIIEKKQPVAFWCNPISGHNTLYWYLQNLGQGPELLIRYENEEAVDDSQLPKDRFSAERLKGVDSTLKIQPAELGDSAVYLCASSLDSSGSYEQYFGPGTRLTVT.

This clonotype was seen many times. The CDR3 region is CSARGVRETYNSPLHF. CDR3 sequence (DNA): TGCAGTGCTAGAGGGGTACGGGAGACCTATAATTCACCCCTCCACTTT. V gene TRBV20-1 combines with J gene TRBJ1-6; no definite D call. V lost 1 base and J 2 bases, leaving 12 bases between the germline ends. The CDR3 is 16 amino acids. Germline CDR1 DFQATT, CDR2 SNEGSKA (reference sequence).

This sequence joins TRBV19 and TRBJ2-3; TRBD2 matches at 7 bases. Trimming took 6 bases from V and 5 from J; bases not matched to a gene: 2. The CDR3 length is 12 residues. Germline CDR1 is LNHDA and CDR2 is SQIVND (reference sequence). CDR3 DNA: TGTGCCAGTAGGGGGGGGAAAGATACGCAGTATTTT. Encoded protein: CASRGGKDTQYF.

This clonotype occurred a few times. The chain uses TRBV29-1 and TRBJ2-7; perhaps D is TRBD1 or TRBD2 (5 bases each). V dropped 6 bases and J dropped 2 bases, with 11 bases sitting between them. The V gene's germline CDR1 is SQVTM and CDR2 ANQGSEA. There are 12 residues in the CDR3. The chain's CDR3 is CSVGGGPYEQYF. The DNA of the CDR3 is TGCAGCGTGGGTGGGGGACCCTACGAGCAGTACTTC.

This clonotype came up a few times. The V call is TRBV10-3, the J call TRBJ2-7; D gene uncertain. The CDR3 totals 13 residues. Germline values: CDR1 ENHRY, CDR2 SYGVKD. Trimming left V 6 bases short and J 3 bases short, with 12 bases between. CDR3: CAIRGTENYEQYF. The CDR3 bases are TGTGCCATCAGGGGAACTGAGAACTACGAGCAGTACTTC.

The gene calls are TRBV29-1 and TRBJ2-7; TRBD1 aligns across 7 bases. The CDR3 has 13 residues. CDR1 and CDR2 from the germline V gene are SQVTM and ANQGSEA. V dropped 6 bases and J dropped 6; count of bases not matched to a gene: 11. In nucleotides, the CDR3 is TGCAGCGTAGAGGACAGGCGGTCGCGCGAGCAGTACTTC. Its translation is CSVEDRRSREQYF.

The V call is TRBV20-1, the J call TRBJ2-3, with 16 bases fitting TRBD2. Germline V gene data show CDR1 as DFQATT and CDR2 as SNEGSKA (reference sequence). This CDR3 is built from 18 residues. Trimming took 5 bases from V and 4 from J; bases not matched to a gene: 12. CDR3 amino acids: CSALLLGTSGRGADTQYF. Written as DNA, the CDR3 is TGCAGTGCTTTGTTACTCGGGACTAGCGGGAGGGGGGCAGATACGCAGTATTTT.

This chain joins TRBV20-1 and TRBJ2-1; 9 bases fit TRBD2. Looked up from germline, CDR1 is DFQATT and CDR2 is SNEGSKA (reference sequence). The CDR3 spans 15 residues. V shed 0 bases, J shed 7 bases, and the junction held 7 bases outside the gene matches. Here the CDR3 DNA reads TGCAGTGCTAGAGATAGTCTAGCGGGAAGGAATGAGCAGTTCTTC. Translated: CSARDSLAGRNEQFF.

The sample holds a few counts of this clonotype. V gene TRBV2 combines with J gene TRBJ2-5, with D unresolved. The V gene's germline CDR1 is SNHLY and CDR2 FYNNEI. Trimming took 4 bases from V and 5 from J, leaving 17 bases between them. The CDR3 has 15 amino acids. The CDR3 is CASSALGSGRETQYF. DNA of the CDR3: TGTGCCAGCAGTGCCCTGGGATCGGGTCGGGAGACCCAGTACTTC.

This clonotype was observed a few times. The V call is TRBV5-4, the J call TRBJ2-5; TRBD2 agrees at 13 bases. The CDR3 totals 13 residues. Germline V CDR1 and CDR2: SGHNT, YYREEE (reference sequence). CDR3 residues: CVTGLAGSETQYF. As DNA, the CDR3 is TGTGTGACGGGACTAGCGGGATCAGAGACCCAGTACTTC.

This clonotype turned up a few times. J is TRBJ2-3 and V is TRBV4-3, with D possibly matching TRBD2 (7 bases). The CDR3 runs 19 residues. Trimming shortened V by 1 base and J by 1 base, and 21 bases separated the two germline ends. From germline, CDR1 is LGHNA and CDR2 YSLEER. CDR3 bases: TGCGCCAGCAGCCAAGCGGGATTTGGGGCGGGGGCCGGCACAGATACGCAGTATTTT. Translated: CASSQAGFGAGAGTDTQYF.

This clonotype has more than one count but fewer than ten. The V and J genes are TRBV7-6 and TRBJ2-7; possibly TRBD1 for D (5 bases). The CDR3 spans 14 residues. With 5 bases removed from V and 5 bases from J, the gap between germline ends came to 16 bases. Germline V gene lookup returns CDR1 SGHVS and CDR2 FNYEAQ. CDR3 loop: CASSPGAGWHEQYF. The CDR3 region has the DNA TGTGCCAGCAGCCCTGGGGCAGGTTGGCACGAGCAGTACTTC.

This clonotype was seen repeatedly, ten times or more. The J gene is TRBJ2-1, the V gene TRBV29-1; D is perhaps TRBD2 (5 bases). V dropped 7 bases and J dropped 9 bases, with 13 bases sitting between them. Germline V lookup: CDR1 SQVTM, CDR2 ANQGSEA. CDR3 size: 11 residues. CDR3 sequence: CSDRAVGEQFF. In nucleotides, the CDR3 is TGCAGCGACAGAGCGGTCGGTGAGCAGTTCTTC.

The chain has TRBV2 and TRBJ2-1, with TRBD2 identical over 9 bases. The germline CDR1 and CDR2 sequences are SNHLY and FYNNEI. Trimming took 5 bases from V and 10 from J; bases not matched to a gene: 3. This CDR3 spans 12 amino acids. CDR3 sequence (DNA): TGTGCCAGCAGTCTTAGCGGGAGAGAGCAGTTCTTC. It yields the protein CASSLSGREQFF.

V is TRBV9 and J is TRBJ2-1; D uncertain. The CDR3 runs to 15 residues. Germline CDR1 reads SGDLS; CDR2 reads YYNGEE. Trimming shortened V by 0 bases and J by 0 bases, and 7 bases separated the two germline ends. DNA for the CDR3: TGTGCCAGCAGCGTAGCCCCGACCTCCTACAATGAGCAGTTCTTC. It translates to CASSVAPTSYNEQFF.

V and J are TRBV28 and TRBJ1-2; TRBD1 agrees at 10 bases. Germline CDR1 and CDR2: MDHEN and SYDVKM. After removal of 4 bases from V and 6 bases from J, the junction contained 8 bases not matched to a gene. The CDR3 loop spans 15 amino acids. CDR3 coding DNA: TGTGCCAGCAGTTCGGCGGGACAGGGGAACGATGGCTACACCTTC. Amino acids: CASSSAGQGNDGYTF.

This chain joins TRBV12-3 or TRBV12-4 and TRBJ1-5; D unresolved. Trimming cost V 7 bases and J 1 base, with 8 bases left between them. CDR3 length: 13 residues. The CDR3 region is CASNIGSNQPQHF. The CDR3 nucleotides are TGTGCCAGCAATATAGGGAGCAATCAGCCCCAGCATTTT.

This clonotype was counted between two and nine times. The rearrangement uses TRBV5-1 and TRBJ2-2; tentative D call: TRBD1 (5 bases). The V gene lost 9 bases and the J gene lost 1 base, with 10 bases spanning the gap. This CDR3 has 13 residues. Germline values: CDR1 SGHRS, CDR2 YFSETQ. In DNA, the CDR3 is TGCGCCACCTCAACAGGGAACACCGGGGAGCTGTTTTTT. Amino acid sequence: CATSTGNTGELFF.

Only a few counts were recorded for this clonotype. The gene calls are TRBV19 and TRBJ1-2; TRBD1 matches 8 bases. Germline V gene data show CDR1 as LNHDA and CDR2 as SQIVND (reference sequence). Trimming removed 6 bases from V and 2 bases from J; junction bases left unmatched: 11. The CDR3 extends over 16 amino acids. The CDR3, as DNA: TGTGCCAGTAGATCCCAGACAGGGGCCTTAAACTATGGCTACACCTTC. The encoded protein is CASRSQTGALNYGYTF.